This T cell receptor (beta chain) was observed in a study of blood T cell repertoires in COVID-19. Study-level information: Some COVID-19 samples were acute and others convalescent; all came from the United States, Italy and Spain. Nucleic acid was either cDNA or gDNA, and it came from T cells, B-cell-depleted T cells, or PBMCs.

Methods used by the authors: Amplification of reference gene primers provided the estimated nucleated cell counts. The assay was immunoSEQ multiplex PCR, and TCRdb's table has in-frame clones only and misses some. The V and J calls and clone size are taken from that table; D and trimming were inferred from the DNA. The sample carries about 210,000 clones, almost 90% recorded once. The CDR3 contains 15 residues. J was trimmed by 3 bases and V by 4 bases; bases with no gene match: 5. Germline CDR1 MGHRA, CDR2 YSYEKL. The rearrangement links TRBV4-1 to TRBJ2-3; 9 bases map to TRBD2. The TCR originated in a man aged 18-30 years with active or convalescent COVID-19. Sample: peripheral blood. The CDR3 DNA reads TGCGCCAGCAGCCGTTCTAGCGGGACGACAGATACGCAGTATTTT. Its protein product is CASSRSSGTTDTQYF.